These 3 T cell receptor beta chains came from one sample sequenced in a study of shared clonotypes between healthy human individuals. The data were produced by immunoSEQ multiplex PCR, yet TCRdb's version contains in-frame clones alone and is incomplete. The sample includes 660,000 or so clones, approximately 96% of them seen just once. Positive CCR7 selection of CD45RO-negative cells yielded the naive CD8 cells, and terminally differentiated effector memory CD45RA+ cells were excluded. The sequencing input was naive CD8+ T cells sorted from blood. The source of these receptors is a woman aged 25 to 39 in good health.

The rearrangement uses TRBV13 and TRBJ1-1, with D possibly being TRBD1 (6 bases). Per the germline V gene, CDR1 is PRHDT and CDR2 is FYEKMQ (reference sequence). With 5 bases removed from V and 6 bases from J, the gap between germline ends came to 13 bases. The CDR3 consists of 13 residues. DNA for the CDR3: TGTGCCAGCAGCCCTCGGGGGGCTCCTGAAGCTTTCTTT. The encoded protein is CASSPRGAPEAFF.

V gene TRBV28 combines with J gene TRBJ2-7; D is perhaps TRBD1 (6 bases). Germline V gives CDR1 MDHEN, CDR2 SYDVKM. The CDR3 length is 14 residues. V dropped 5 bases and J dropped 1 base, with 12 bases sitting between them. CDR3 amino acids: CASSLQGPSYEQYF. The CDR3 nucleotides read TGTGCCAGCAGTCTACAGGGTCCATCCTACGAGCAGTACTTC.

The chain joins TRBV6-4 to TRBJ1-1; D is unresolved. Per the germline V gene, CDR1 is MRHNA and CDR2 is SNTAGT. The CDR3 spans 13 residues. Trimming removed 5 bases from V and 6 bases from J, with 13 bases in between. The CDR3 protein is CASSFLRAPEAFF. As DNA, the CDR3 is TGTGCCAGCAGTTTCCTCCGGGCCCCTGAAGCTTTCTTT.